Shown below are 20 T cell receptor beta chains from a single sample sequenced in a study of cytomegalovirus exposure and HLA in healthy donors. It was with 60 Vbeta and 13 Jbeta primers that the PCR ran. Using immunoSEQ multiplex PCR, the repertoire was profiled, and TCRdb retains in-frame clones only, with some absent. The sample carries 130,000 to 150,000 clones, roughly 76% recorded once. Sequences were obtained from PBMCs. Receptor source: a man aged 18 to 30 in good health and CMV-seronegative.

This clone was seen only a few times. The V gene is TRBV28, the J gene TRBJ2-7, with a tentative D call TRBD2 (6 bases). V was clipped by 3 bases and J by 1 base, with 10 bases between them. The CDR3 has 14 amino acids. The germline gives CDR1 MDHEN, CDR2 SYDVKM. The CDR3 DNA reads as TGTGCCAGCAGTTTGGGAGGTGGATCCTACGAGCAGTACTTC. Translated, it gives CASSLGGGSYEQYF.

J is TRBJ2-6 and V is TRBV25-1; 8 nucleotides align to TRBD1. This CDR3 region has 15 residues. From germline, CDR1 is MGHDK and CDR2 SYGVNS. V lost 8 bases to trimming and J lost 0 bases; unmatched junction nucleotides: 3. CDR3 coding DNA: TGTGCCAGCGGAGGACAGGGCTCTGGGGCCAACGTCCTGACTTTC. Protein product: CASGGQGSGANVLTF.

The chain uses TRBV11-3 and TRBJ2-1; 7 bases fit TRBD2. Germline V gene lookup returns CDR1 SGHNT and CDR2 YENEEA. The CDR3 is 13 residues long. J was trimmed by 13 bases and V by 0 bases; bases with no gene match: 6. In nucleotides, the CDR3 is TGTGCCAGCAGCTTAGATCGGCTAGCGGACCAGTTCTTC. It specifies CASSLDRLADQFF. Based on the CDR3 plus reference TRBV11-3 and TRBJ2-1, the full variable domain is EAGVVQSPRYKIIEKKQPVAFWCNPISGHNTLYWYLQNLGQGPELLIRYENEEAVDDSQLPKDRFSAERLKGVDSTLKIQPAELGDSAVYLCASSLDRLADQFFGPGTRLTVL.

The rearrangement uses TRBV25-1 and TRBJ1-4, with D uncertain. Germline CDR1 reads MGHDK; CDR2 reads SYGVNS. CDR3 length: 15 residues. V dropped 2 bases and J dropped 5 bases, with 12 bases sitting between them. The CDR3 reads CASSEGSTGNEKLFF. CDR3 DNA sequence: TGTGCCAGCAGTGAAGGCTCGACGGGAAATGAAAAACTGTTTTTT.

The chain combines TRBV30 with TRBJ1-3; no reliable D call. The CDR3 contains 12 residues. Per the germline V gene, CDR1 is GTSNPN and CDR2 is SVGIG (reference sequence). Trimming took 0 bases from V and 4 from J, leaving 4 bases between them. CDR3 nucleotide sequence: TGTGCCTGGAGTGTACAAGGAAACACCATATATTTT. It encodes CAWSVQGNTIYF.

This clone was seen repeatedly, ten times or more. V gene TRBV6-5 combines with J gene TRBJ1-2, with D maybe TRBD1 (5 bases). V was trimmed by 2 bases and J by 1 base, leaving 8 bases between them. The CDR3 covers 14 residues. Germline V CDR1 and CDR2: MNHEY, SVGAGI. CDR3 amino acids: CASSYRQSNYGYTF. The CDR3 nucleotides read TGTGCCAGCAGTTACCGACAGAGTAACTATGGCTACACCTTC.

V gene TRBV18 combines with J gene TRBJ2-7, with 7 nucleotides matching TRBD1. Germline assignment: CDR1 KGHSH and CDR2 LQKENI. The CDR3 contains 14 residues. V dropped 2 bases and J dropped 3; count of bases not matched to a gene: 4. The CDR3 DNA sequence: TGTGCCAGCTCACCAGCTACAGGGGACTACGAGCAGTACTTC. Translated: CASSPATGDYEQYF.

This sequence joins TRBV2 and TRBJ2-1, with D possibly being TRBD1 (6 bases). The CDR3 runs to 13 residues. The V end was cut by 2 bases, the J end by 6 bases, with 8 bases between. Germline loops: CDR1 SNHLY, CDR2 FYNNEI. CDR3 nucleotides: TGTGCCAGCAGTGAAACAGGGCGCAATGAGCAGTTCTTC. The encoded protein is CASSETGRNEQFF.

About this clone: One end of the junction is discordant with germline, which a read error may explain. This rearrangement joins TRBV6-1 to TRBJ1-5, with D possibly being TRBD1 (5 bases). Germline V gene sequence: CDR1 MNHNS, CDR2 SASEGT. The CDR3 has 15 residues. The CDR3 sequence is CASSDRVGANQRQHF. CDR3 sequence (DNA): TGTGCCAGCAGTGACAGGGTTGGTGCCAATCAGCGCCAGCATTTT.

This chain connects TRBV2 to TRBJ2-3; D possibly corresponds to TRBD2 (5 bases). CDR3 length: 13 amino acids. V lost 5 bases, J lost 6 bases, and 12 bases lay in between. In germline, CDR1 is SNHLY, CDR2 FYNNEI. CDR3 nucleotides: TGTGCCAGCAGTTGGAGGACCGCGGATACGCAGTATTTT. Protein sequence: CASSWRTADTQYF.

The CDR3 reads CASRRGLAGAGSSYNEQFF. The CDR3 region has the DNA TGCGCCAGCAGACGGGGACTAGCGGGAGCCGGCAGCTCCTACAATGAGCAGTTCTTC. The rearrangement links TRBV5-1 to TRBJ2-1; 14 bases fit TRBD2. Germline V gives CDR1 SGHRS, CDR2 YFSETQ. The CDR3 spans 19 residues. Trimming removed 5 bases from V and 0 bases from J; junction bases left unmatched: 10.

V and J are TRBV9 and TRBJ2-1; D remains unclear. The CDR3 spans 13 residues. V was pared by 0 bases and J by 4 bases, with 5 bases between. Germline assignment: CDR1 SGDLS and CDR2 YYNGEE. CDR3 sequence: CASSVDMYNEQFF. The CDR3, as DNA: TGTGCCAGCAGCGTAGATATGTACAATGAGCAGTTCTTC. Together with reference TRBV9 and TRBJ2-1, the CDR3 gives the full variable domain: DSGVTQTPKHLITATGQRVTLRCSPRSGDLSVYWYQQSLDQGLQFLIQYYNGEERAKGNILERFSAQQFPDLHSELNLSSLELGDSALYFCASSVDMYNEQFFGPGTRLTVL.

The V call is TRBV7-7, the J call TRBJ2-3, with TRBD2 matching 8 bases. The germline CDR1 and CDR2 sequences are SSHAT and FNYEAQ (reference sequence). CDR3 size: 15 residues. Trimming cost V 5 bases and J 5 bases; bases outside gene matches: 9. The CDR3 nucleotides are TGTGCCAGCAGCACGGGACTAGGGATCGTAGATACGCAGTATTTT. It encodes CASSTGLGIVDTQYF. Supplemented by reference TRBV7-7 and TRBJ2-3, the full variable domain reads GAGVSQSPRYKVTKRGQDVTLRCDPISSHATLYWYQQALGQGPEFLTYFNYEAQPDKSGLPSDRFSAERPEGSISTLTIQRTEQRDSAMYRCASSTGLGIVDTQYFGPGTRLTVL.

This clone has just one count. V and J are TRBV10-1 and TRBJ1-5; 8 bases align to TRBD1. The CDR3 has 12 amino acids. CDR1 is WNHNN and CDR2 is SYGVQD in the germline V gene (reference sequence). The trim removed 3 bases at V and 9 bases at J, leaving 1 base unmatched. The CDR3 loop is CASSEDRGPQHF. The CDR3 DNA follows: TGCGCCAGCAGTGAAGACAGGGGGCCCCAGCATTTT.

J is TRBJ1-2 and V is TRBV5-5; TRBD1 is a possible D gene (5 bases). Germline lookup yields CDR1 SGHKS and CDR2 YYEKEE (reference sequence). This CDR3 contains 13 residues. The ends were cut back, 6 bases at V and 6 bases at J, with 15 bases in the middle. The CDR3 is CASTYYPGDGYTF. The CDR3 DNA follows: TGTGCCAGCACCTACTATCCGGGGGATGGCTACACCTTC.

The chain uses TRBV6-5 and TRBJ1-1; D is undetermined. CDR1 and CDR2 (germline): MNHEY, SVGAGI. The CDR3 runs to 15 residues. V lost 0 bases, J lost 1 base, and 9 bases lay in between. CDR3 amino acids: CASSYSRHKNTEAFF. The DNA for the CDR3 is TGTGCCAGCAGTTACTCTCGACACAAGAACACTGAAGCTTTCTTT.

V and J are TRBV4-1 and TRBJ2-7; TRBD2 matches 10 bases. The V gene end was trimmed by 3 bases and the J gene end by 0 bases; junction bases not matched to a gene: 17. Germline lookup yields CDR1 MGHRA and CDR2 YSYEKL. CDR3 length equals 20 residues. The CDR3 spells CASSHPSEVGLARYSYEQYF. CDR3 sequence (DNA): TGCGCCAGCAGCCACCCGAGTGAGGTGGGACTAGCGCGCTACTCCTACGAGCAGTACTTC.

The chain recombines TRBV11-2 with TRBJ2-1; 16 bases line up with TRBD2. The trim removed 3 bases at V and 6 bases at J, leaving 8 bases unmatched. This CDR3 region has 18 residues. In germline, CDR1 is SGHAT, CDR2 FQNNGV. This CDR3 reads CASSFIGTSGGVVNEQFF. DNA for the CDR3: TGTGCCAGCAGCTTCATAGGGACTAGCGGGGGGGTGGTCAATGAGCAGTTCTTC.

This clone has only one observation. The chain combines TRBV18 with TRBJ2-5; 7 bases line up with TRBD1. Germline V gives CDR1 KGHSH, CDR2 LQKENI. The CDR3 is 16 residues long. The V segment lost 3 bases and the J segment 2 bases; nucleotides outside the gene matches: 9. The CDR3 region is CASSPLVTGIQETQYF. The DNA for the CDR3 is TGTGCCAGCTCACCGCTAGTGACAGGGATACAAGAGACCCAGTACTTC.

The chain is built from TRBV5-1 and TRBJ2-7; D is perhaps TRBD1 (5 bases). The germline CDR1 and CDR2 sequences are SGHRS and YFSETQ. The V gene lost 4 bases and the J gene lost 3 bases, with 8 bases spanning the gap. The CDR3 is 12 residues long. CDR3 DNA sequence: TGCGCCAGCAGCCCACAGGACTACGAGCAGTACTTC. This translates into CASSPQDYEQYF.